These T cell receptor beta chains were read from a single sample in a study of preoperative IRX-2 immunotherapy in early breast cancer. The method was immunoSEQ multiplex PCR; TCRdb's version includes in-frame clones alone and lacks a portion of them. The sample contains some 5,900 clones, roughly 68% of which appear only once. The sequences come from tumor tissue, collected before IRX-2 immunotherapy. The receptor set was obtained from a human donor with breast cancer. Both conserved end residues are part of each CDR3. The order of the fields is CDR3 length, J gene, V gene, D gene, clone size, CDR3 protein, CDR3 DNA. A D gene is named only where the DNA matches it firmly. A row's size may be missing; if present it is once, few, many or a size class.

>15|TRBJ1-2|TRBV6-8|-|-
CASTTMTMLGYGYTF
TGTGCCAGCACAACAATGACCATGTTAGGGTATGGCTACACCTTC
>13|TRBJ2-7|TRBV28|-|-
CASSSQGPREQYF
TGTGCCAGCAGTTCTCAGGGGCCGAGGGAGCAGTACTTC
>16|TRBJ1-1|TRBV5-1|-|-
CASSPNAWAGGTEAFF
TGCGCCAGCAGCCCGAACGCTTGGGCGGGAGGCACTGAAGCTTTCTTT
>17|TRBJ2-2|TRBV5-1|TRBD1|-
CASSFSTGTGFPGELFF
TGCGCCAGCAGCTTTAGTACGGGGACAGGGTTCCCCGGGGAGCTGTTTTTT
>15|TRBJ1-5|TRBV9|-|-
CASSPLDTGNQPQHF
TGTGCCAGCAGCCCCCTGGACACCGGCAATCAGCCCCAGCATTTT
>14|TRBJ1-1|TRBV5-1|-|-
CASSPGHQNTEAFF
TGCGCCAGCAGCCCGGGACACCAGAACACTGAAGCTTTCTTT
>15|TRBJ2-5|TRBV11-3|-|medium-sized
CASSPPWQGGETQYF
TGTGCCAGCAGCCCCCCCTGGCAGGGAGGAGAGACCCAGTACTTC
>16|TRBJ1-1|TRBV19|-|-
CASTPRVGGLTTEAFF
TGTGCCAGTACTCCGCGGGTGGGGGGACTAACCACTGAAGCTTTCTTT
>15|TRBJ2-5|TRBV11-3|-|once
CASSFGTEHQETQYF
TGTGCCAGCAGCTTTGGGACCGAGCACCAAGAGACCCAGTACTTC
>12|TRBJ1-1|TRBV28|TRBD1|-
CASRERDRVGFF
TGTGCCAGCAGAGAACGGGACAGGGTGGGTTTCTTT
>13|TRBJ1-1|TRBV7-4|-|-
CASSAQGYTEAFF
TGTGCCAGCAGTGCACAGGGATACACTGAAGCTTTCTTT
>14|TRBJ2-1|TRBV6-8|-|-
CASSYPSSYNEQFF
TGTGCCAGCAGTTACCCGAGCTCCTACAATGAGCAGTTCTTC
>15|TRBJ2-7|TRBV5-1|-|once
CASSLVGSKPVEQYF
TGCGCCAGCAGCTTGGTGGGTTCTAAGCCGGTCGAGCAGTACTTC
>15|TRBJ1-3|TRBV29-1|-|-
CSVRTPSLSGNTIYF
TGCAGCGTCAGGACACCCTCACTCTCTGGAAACACCATATATTTT
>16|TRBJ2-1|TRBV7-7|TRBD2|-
CASSQGGAGAHNEQFF
TGTGCCAGCAGCCAAGGGGGAGCGGGAGCACACAATGAGCAGTTCTTC
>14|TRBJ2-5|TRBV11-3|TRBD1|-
CASSQGQGQETQYF
TGTGCCAGCAGCCAAGGACAGGGGCAAGAGACCCAGTACTTC
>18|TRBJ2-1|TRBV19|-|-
CASSALPLTRGGYNEQFF
TGTGCCAGTAGTGCATTACCCCTCACTAGAGGAGGGTACAATGAGCAGTTCTTC
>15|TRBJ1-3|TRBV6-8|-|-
CASTSGTYSGNTIYF
TGTGCCAGCACCTCCGGGACATACTCTGGAAACACCATATATTTT
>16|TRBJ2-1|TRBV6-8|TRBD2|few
CASSFTGTSGYNEQFF
TGTGCCAGCAGTTTTACGGGGACTAGCGGTTACAATGAGCAGTTCTTC
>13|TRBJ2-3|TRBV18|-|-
CASSPDATDTQYF
TGTGCCAGCTCACCAGATGCCACAGATACGCAGTATTTT
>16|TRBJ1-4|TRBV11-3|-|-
CASSLGLQSTNEKLFF
TGTGCCAGCAGCTTAGGATTGCAGTCAACTAATGAAAAACTGTTTTTT
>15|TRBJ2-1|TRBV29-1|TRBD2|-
CSVDVAGGFYNEQFF
TGCAGCGTTGATGTAGCGGGAGGGTTCTACAATGAGCAGTTCTTC
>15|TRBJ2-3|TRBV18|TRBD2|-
CASSLAGDRADTQYF
TGTGCCAGCTCATTAGCGGGAGATCGCGCAGATACGCAGTATTTT
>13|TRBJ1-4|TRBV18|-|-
CASSPRDREKLFF
TGTGCCAGCTCCCCTCGCGACAGAGAAAAACTGTTTTTT
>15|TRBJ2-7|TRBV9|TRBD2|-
CASSSQAGPLYEQYF
TGTGCCAGCAGCTCCCAAGCGGGACCTCTCTACGAGCAGTACTTC
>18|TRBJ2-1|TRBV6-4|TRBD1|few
CASSYLRRGTGGRNEQFF
TGTGCCAGCAGTTACCTACGCCGGGGGACAGGGGGAAGGAATGAGCAGTTCTTC
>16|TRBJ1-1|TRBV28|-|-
CASSPDQGRMNTEAFF
TGTGCCAGCAGCCCCGATCAGGGGCGCATGAACACTGAAGCTTTCTTT
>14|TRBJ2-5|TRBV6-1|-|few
CASSEGQVQETQYF
TGTGCCAGCAGTGAAGGACAGGTCCAAGAGACCCAGTACTTC
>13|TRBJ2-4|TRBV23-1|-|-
CASRGLRENIQYF
TGCGCCAGCAGGGGCCTCCGTGAAAACATTCAGTACTTC
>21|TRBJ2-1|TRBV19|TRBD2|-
CASSLQGGGLAGRNGGNEQFF
TGTGCCAGTAGTCTCCAGGGCGGCGGACTAGCGGGTCGAAATGGTGGAAATGAGCAGTTCTTC
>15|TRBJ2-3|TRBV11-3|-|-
CASRPRKRNTDTQYF
TGTGCCAGCAGACCTAGGAAGCGGAACACAGATACGCAGTATTTT
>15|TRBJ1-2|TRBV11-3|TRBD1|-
CASSTRTGAGDGYTF
TGTGCCAGCAGCACCCGGACAGGGGCCGGGGATGGCTACACCTTC
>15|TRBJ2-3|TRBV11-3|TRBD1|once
CASSWDRVTTDTQYF
TGTGCCAGCAGCTGGGACAGGGTCACTACAGATACGCAGTATTTT
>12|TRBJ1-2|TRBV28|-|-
CASTVGSYGYTF
TGTGCCAGCACGGTCGGGTCTTATGGCTACACCTTC
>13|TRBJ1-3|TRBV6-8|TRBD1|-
CASSEGQGHTIYF
TGTGCCAGCAGTGAGGGACAGGGACACACCATATATTTT
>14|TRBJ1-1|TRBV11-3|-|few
CASSLDGQITEAFF
TGTGCCAGCAGCTTAGACGGGCAGATCACTGAAGCTTTCTTT
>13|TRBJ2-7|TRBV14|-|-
CASSLSGSYEQYF
TGTGCCAGCAGCCTTAGCGGATCCTACGAGCAGTACTTC
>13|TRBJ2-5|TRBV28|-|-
CASSRKTEETQYF
TGTGCCAGCAGCCGGAAGACGGAGGAGACCCAGTACTTC
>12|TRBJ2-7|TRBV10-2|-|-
CASSEATFEQYF
TGCGCCAGCAGTGAGGCTACCTTTGAGCAGTACTTC
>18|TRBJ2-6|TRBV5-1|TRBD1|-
CASSYRDRESSGANVLTF
TGCGCCAGCAGCTACCGGGACAGAGAAAGCTCTGGGGCCAACGTCCTGACTTTC
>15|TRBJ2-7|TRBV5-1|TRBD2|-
CASSLALAGHYEQYF
TGCGCCAGCAGCTTGGCACTAGCGGGACACTACGAGCAGTACTTC
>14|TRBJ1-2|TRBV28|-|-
CASSLRVTNYGYTF
TGTGCCAGCAGTTTAAGGGTAACTAACTATGGCTACACCTTC
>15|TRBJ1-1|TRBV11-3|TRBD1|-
CASSVNRGRSTEAFF
TGTGCCAGCAGCGTAAACAGGGGGCGGAGCACTGAAGCTTTCTTT
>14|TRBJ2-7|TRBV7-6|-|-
CASSLVTGSAEQYF
TGTGCCAGCAGCTTAGTGACTGGCTCGGCCGAGCAGTACTTC
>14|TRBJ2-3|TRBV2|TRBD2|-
CALRGGRSTDTQYF
TGTGCCTTGCGGGGGGGCCGTAGCACAGATACGCAGTATTTT